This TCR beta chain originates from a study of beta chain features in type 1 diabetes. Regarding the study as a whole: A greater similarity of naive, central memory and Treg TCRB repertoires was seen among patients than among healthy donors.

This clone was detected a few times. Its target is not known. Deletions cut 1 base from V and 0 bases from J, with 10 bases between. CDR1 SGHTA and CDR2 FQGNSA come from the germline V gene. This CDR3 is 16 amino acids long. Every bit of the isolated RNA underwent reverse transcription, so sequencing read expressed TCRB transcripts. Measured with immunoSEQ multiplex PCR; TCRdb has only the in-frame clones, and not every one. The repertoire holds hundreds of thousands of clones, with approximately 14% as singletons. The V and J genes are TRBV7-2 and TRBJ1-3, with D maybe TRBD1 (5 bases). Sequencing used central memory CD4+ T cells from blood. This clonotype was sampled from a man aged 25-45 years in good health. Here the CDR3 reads CASSLGGWASGNTIYF. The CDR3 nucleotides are TGTGCCAGCAGCTTAGGGGGGTGGGCCTCTGGAAACACCATATATTTT.